Each of the 22 T cell receptor beta chains below was sequenced from the same sample in a study of beta chain features in type 1 diabetes. The whole isolated RNA underwent reverse transcription, so sequencing captured expressed TCRB transcripts. The method was immunoSEQ multiplex PCR; TCRdb's version includes in-frame clones alone and lacks a portion of them. Altogether over 500,000 clones are present, about 16% being singletons, with the ten largest covering about 0.086%. The specimen sequenced was naive CD4+ T cells from blood. The origin of the receptors is a man aged 18 to 29 in good health.

V is TRBV28 and J is TRBJ1-1; no firm D call. There are 13 residues in the CDR3. Germline CDR1 reads MDHEN; CDR2 reads SYDVKM. V lost 3 bases, J lost 0 bases, and 5 bases lay in between. The CDR3 sequence is CASSFDLNTEAFF. CDR3 DNA sequence: TGTGCCAGCAGTTTTGACCTGAACACTGAAGCTTTCTTT.

This clone has a handful of counts. CDR3 amino acids: CASSDPGQAFYGYTF. In DNA form, the CDR3 reads TGTGCCAGCAGTGATCCGGGACAGGCCTTCTATGGCTACACCTTC. The rearrangement uses TRBV25-1 and TRBJ1-2; TRBD1 matches at 8 bases. The CDR3 runs to 15 residues. In germline, CDR1 is MGHDK, CDR2 SYGVNS. The V gene end was trimmed by 3 bases and the J gene end by 4 bases; junction bases not matched to a gene: 7.

V usage is TRBV5-1 and J usage is TRBJ2-1, with 9 bases aligning to TRBD1. Germline CDR1 SGHRS, CDR2 YFSETQ. Trimming at V came to 3 bases and at J to 0 bases, leaving 4 bases not matched to a gene. The CDR3 runs 16 residues. The chain's CDR3 is CASSSGQGSSYNEQFF. The CDR3 bases are TGCGCCAGCAGCTCCGGACAGGGGAGCTCCTACAATGAGCAGTTCTTC.

The chain uses TRBV11-2 and TRBJ2-1; 8 nucleotides line up with TRBD2. This CDR3 is built from 15 residues. V was pared by 7 bases and J by 4 bases, with 9 bases of the junction left unmatched. The germline gives CDR1 SGHAT, CDR2 FQNNGV. The CDR3 DNA follows: TGTGCCAGCATGTCATTCGGGGGGGAATACAATGAGCAGTTCTTC. As protein: CASMSFGGEYNEQFF.

This clone was observed a few times. V usage is TRBV25-1 and J usage is TRBJ1-4; TRBD1 matches 9 bases. J was trimmed by 5 bases and V by 1 base; bases with no gene match: 5. The CDR3 covers 16 residues. CDR1 is MGHDK and CDR2 is SYGVNS in the germline V gene. The CDR3 region is CASSEFAGTGNEKLFF. DNA of the CDR3: TGTGCCAGCAGTGAATTCGCCGGGACAGGGAATGAAAAACTGTTTTTT.

This chain connects TRBV5-1 to TRBJ2-2; 10 nucleotides align to TRBD2. V shed 4 bases and J 8 bases; nucleotides not matched to a gene: 8. Germline V gene data show CDR1 as SGHRS and CDR2 as YFSETQ. The CDR3 length is 15 residues. CDR3 DNA sequence: TGCGCCAGCAGCCTTCCCCCTAGCGGGGGAGGGGAGCTGTTTTTT. Amino acid sequence: CASSLPPSGGGELFF.

This clone has more than one count but fewer than ten. The rearrangement joins TRBV5-1 to TRBJ1-4; D perhaps matches TRBD1 (5 bases). This CDR3 comprises 15 residues. V lost 4 bases and J lost 4, with 14 bases in between. Germline V lookup: CDR1 SGHRS, CDR2 YFSETQ. CDR3 DNA sequence: TGCGCCAGCAGCATCTTGGGACGGAGTAATGAAAAACTGTTTTTT. Its protein product is CASSILGRSNEKLFF.

The genes are TRBV13 and TRBJ1-3; D ambiguous. In germline, CDR1 is PRHDT, CDR2 FYEKMQ (reference sequence). V lost 5 bases and J 0 bases, leaving 8 bases between the germline ends. The CDR3 extends over 14 amino acids. CDR3 DNA sequence: TGTGCCAGCAGCACGGGTCTCTCTGGAAACACCATATATTTT. It yields the protein CASSTGLSGNTIYF. Filled out from reference TRBV13 and TRBJ1-3, the complete variable domain reads AAGVIQSPRHLIKEKRETATLKCYPIPRHDTVYWYQQGPGQDPQFLISFYEKMQSDKGSIPDRFSAQQFSDYHSELNMSSLELGDSALYFCASSTGLSGNTIYFGEGSWLTVV.

This chain uses TRBV6-1 with TRBJ2-1, with a tentative D call TRBD1 (6 bases). CDR3 length equals 15 residues. In germline, CDR1 is MNHNS, CDR2 SASEGT. Trimming took 6 bases from V and 1 from J, leaving 13 bases between them. The CDR3 sequence: CASSGQLISYNEQFF. In DNA form, the CDR3 reads TGTGCCAGCAGCGGACAGTTAATTTCCTACAATGAGCAGTTCTTC.

The genes are TRBV9 and TRBJ1-3; D is uncertain. V was trimmed by 5 bases and J by 0 bases, leaving 12 bases between them. The CDR3 runs 15 residues. Germline V gives CDR1 SGDLS, CDR2 YYNGEE. The CDR3 loop reads CASSSWGSSGNTIYF. As DNA, the CDR3 is TGTGCCAGCAGTTCGTGGGGTAGCTCTGGAAACACCATATATTTT.

The V and J genes are TRBV28 and TRBJ2-3, with 9 bases matching TRBD1. CDR3 length equals 15 residues. Germline CDR1 reads MDHEN; CDR2 reads SYDVKM. The V gene end was trimmed by 5 bases and the J gene end by 4 bases; junction bases not matched to a gene: 7. CDR3 sequence: CASSPTGGRADTQYF. The CDR3 bases are TGTGCCAGCAGTCCTACAGGGGGCAGGGCAGATACGCAGTATTTT.

In its sample, this clone was seen a few times. One end of the junction fails to match germline, which may point to a read error. The rearrangement links TRBV7-2 to TRBJ2-3; D tentatively fits TRBD1 or TRBD2 (5 bases each). The germline gives CDR1 SGHTA, CDR2 FQGNSA. The CDR3 covers 14 residues. CDR3 sequence reads: CASSQDPGTDTQYF. In DNA, the CDR3 is TGCGCCAGCAGCCAAGACCCAGGGACCGATACGCAGTATTTT.

This clone was seen only a few times. The V and J genes are TRBV5-8 and TRBJ1-1; 8 bases are shared with TRBD1. The germline V gene encodes CDR1 SGHTS and CDR2 YDEGEE. CDR3 length equals 15 residues. V was clipped by 4 bases and J by 5 bases; unmatched bases: 10. The CDR3 sequence: CASSRFGQGRTEAFF. CDR3 sequence (DNA): TGTGCCAGCAGCCGATTTGGACAGGGTCGGACTGAAGCTTTCTTT. Full variable domain (remainder filled in from reference TRBV5-8 and TRBJ1-1): EAGVTQSPTHLIKTRGQQATLRCSPISGHTSVYWYQQALGLGLQFLLWYDEGEERNRGNFPPRFSGRQFPNYSSELNVNALELEDSALYLCASSRFGQGRTEAFFGQGTRLTVV.

CDR3 sequence: CASVTGGGETQYF. The DNA of the CDR3 is TGTGCCAGCGTGACAGGGGGCGGGGAGACCCAGTACTTC. The chain combines TRBV28 with TRBJ2-5; TRBD1 matches 10 bases. Unmatched junction bases numbered 5, after V lost 8 bases and J lost 5 bases. CDR3 length: 13 residues. Germline V gene lookup returns CDR1 MDHEN and CDR2 SYDVKM.

The table lists this clone with a few counts. This chain joins TRBV18 and TRBJ2-5; D is unclear. Trimming left V 6 bases short and J 1 base short, with 6 bases between. This CDR3 contains 12 residues. Germline V CDR1 and CDR2: KGHSH, LQKENI. The CDR3 coding sequence is TGTGCCAGCTCGACGACCCAAGAGACCCAGTACTTC. Encoded protein: CASSTTQETQYF.

The chain uses TRBV5-6 and TRBJ2-3; 8 nucleotides line up with TRBD2. The germline CDR1 and CDR2 sequences are SGHDT and YYEEEE. The junction had 14 bases not matched to a gene; V was cut back by 2 bases and J by 12 bases. The CDR3 is 15 residues long. The CDR3 here is CASSFYDGRAPRQYF. The CDR3 DNA follows: TGTGCCAGCAGCTTTTATGACGGGAGGGCCCCCCGCCAGTATTTT. Variable domain in full (rest from reference TRBV5-6 and TRBJ2-3): DAGVTQSPTHLIKTRGQQVTLRCSPKSGHDTVSWYQQALGQGPQFIFQYYEEEERQRGNFPDRFSGHQFPNYSSELNVNALLLGDSALYLCASSFYDGRAPRQYFGPGTRLTVL.

This clone was recorded once. In the same sample, other DNA sequences code for this CDR3. The rearrangement joins TRBV30 to TRBJ2-5; D unclear. V lost 1 base, J lost 1 base, and 10 bases lay in between. Germline CDR1 reads GTSNPN; CDR2 reads SVGIG (reference sequence). The CDR3 is 14 amino acids. For the CDR3, the DNA is TGTGCCTGGAGTGGGGTGGGGTTCCAAGAGACCCAGTACTTC. Translating gives CAWSGVGFQETQYF.

J is TRBJ1-3 and V is TRBV28, with D perhaps matching TRBD1 (6 bases). CDR1 MDHEN and CDR2 SYDVKM come from the germline V gene. The CDR3 is made up of 16 amino acids. The V and J ends lost 7 bases and 2 bases respectively, with 18 bases between them. Here the CDR3 DNA reads TGTGCCAGCACCGAATACAGGGATATCACTGGAAACACCATATATTTT. Translating it yields CASTEYRDITGNTIYF.

V is TRBV18 and J is TRBJ2-3; TRBD2 matches at 9 bases. Germline lookup yields CDR1 KGHSH and CDR2 LQKENI. The junction had 12 bases not matched to a gene; V was cut back by 2 bases and J by 3 bases. The CDR3 contains 18 residues. This CDR3 is CASSPKGVAGARTDTQYF. DNA for the CDR3: TGTGCCAGCTCACCAAAGGGGGTAGCGGGAGCTCGGACAGATACGCAGTATTTT.

The chain is built from TRBV27 and TRBJ2-7; 13 nucleotides agree with TRBD2. V lost 2 bases and J lost 4; bases outside the gene matches: 5. CDR1 is MNHEY, CDR2 SMNVEV, per germline (reference sequence). The length of the CDR3 is 16 residues. The CDR3 protein is CASSLTLAGGLYEQYF. For the CDR3, the DNA is TGTGCCAGCAGTTTAACACTAGCGGGAGGGTTATACGAGCAGTACTTC.

This chain joins TRBV7-9 and TRBJ2-7, with D possibly being TRBD1 (5 bases). V gave up 3 bases and J gave up 2 bases, with 11 bases separating them. The CDR3 spans 14 residues. Germline V lookup: CDR1 SEHNR, CDR2 FQNEAQ (reference sequence). This CDR3 reads CASSFAGQTYEQYF. CDR3 DNA: TGTGCCAGCAGCTTTGCTGGACAAACCTACGAGCAGTACTTC.

This clone was observed a handful of times. DNA of the CDR3: TGTGCCAGCAGCCAAGGACAGGGGGTGGAGGAGACCCAGTACTTC. Translating gives CASSQGQGVEETQYF. This sequence joins TRBV11-2 and TRBJ2-5; 10 bases map to TRBD1. Germline-derived CDR1 and CDR2 are SGHAT and FQNNGV. V shed 5 bases, J shed 5 bases, and the junction held 8 bases outside the gene matches. This CDR3 has 15 residues. The entire variable domain, with the rest obtained from reference TRBV11-2 and TRBJ2-5, is as follows: EAGVAQSPRYKIIEKRQSVAFWCNPISGHATLYWYQQILGQGPKLLIQFQNNGVVDDSQLPKDRFSAERLKGVDSTLKIQPAKLEDSAVYLCASSQGQGVEETQYFGPGTRLLVL.